The 11 T cell receptor beta chains below all came from one sample that was sequenced in a study of T cell changes during pregnancy in multiple sclerosis. Profiled with immunoSEQ multiplex PCR; TCRdb holds only in-frame clones, not every one. The sample includes approximately 70,000 clones, 75% to 95% of them seen just once. Sequences were derived from peripheral blood, sampled in the third trimester of pregnancy. These TCRs come from a female donor in good health, enrolled as a control in a pregnancy study.

The chain links TRBV5-4 to TRBJ1-1, with a tentative D call TRBD1 (5 bases). The CDR3 has 16 residues. Germline CDR1 reads SGHNT; CDR2 reads YYREEE (reference sequence). Trimming removed 3 bases at V and 5 bases at J, with 20 bases between. The CDR3 protein is CASSSRESGRGTEAFF. The DNA for the CDR3 is TGTGCCAGCAGCTCACGCGAGTCCGGACGGGGGACTGAAGCTTTCTTT. Using reference TRBV5-4 and TRBJ1-1 for the parts outside the CDR3, the full variable domain is ETGVTQSPTHLIKTRGQQVTLRCSSQSGHNTVSWYQQALGQGPQFIFQYYREEENGRGNFPPRFSGLQFPNYSSELNVNALELDDSALYLCASSSRESGRGTEAFFGQGTRLTVV.

The chain has TRBV6-1 and TRBJ1-2; TRBD1 might be the D (5 bases). The V end lost 4 bases, the J end lost 3 bases, and 12 bases lay between the germline ends. The germline V gene encodes CDR1 MNHNS and CDR2 SASEGT. The CDR3 is 14 residues long. The CDR3 nucleotides are TGTGCCAGCAGTGCCAGGGCAGGCGACTATGGCTACACCTTC. It codes for CASSARAGDYGYTF.

The chain recombines TRBV28 with TRBJ2-6; D might be TRBD1 (5 bases). Trimming cost V 4 bases and J 2 bases, with 18 bases left between them. This CDR3 spans 18 amino acids. From germline, CDR1 is MDHEN and CDR2 SYDVKM. The CDR3 reads CASSSLPGRATGANVLTF. The CDR3 DNA follows: TGTGCCAGCAGTTCCTTACCAGGCAGGGCCACTGGGGCCAACGTCCTGACTTTC.

The rearrangement uses TRBV11-2 and TRBJ2-3, with 8 bases aligning to TRBD1. Germline trimming cut 3 bases from V and 6 bases from J; bases unmatched to any gene: 8. The germline V gene has CDR1 SGHAT and CDR2 FQNNGV. The CDR3 spans 15 residues. The CDR3 loop is CASSFGQGWADTQYF. DNA for the CDR3: TGTGCCAGCAGCTTTGGACAGGGTTGGGCGGATACGCAGTATTTT.

CDR3 sequence (DNA): TGTGCCAGCTCACCAACGCAGGGTAGACAGCCCCAGCATTTT. It specifies CASSPTQGRQPQHF. The chain carries TRBV18 and TRBJ1-5, with a possible D match to TRBD1 (5 bases). V gave up 2 bases and J gave up 7 bases, with 12 bases separating them. CDR3 length: 14 amino acids. Germline assignment: CDR1 KGHSH and CDR2 LQKENI.

This chain joins TRBV5-1 and TRBJ2-2, with TRBD1 identical over 11 bases. V was pared by 4 bases and J by 2 bases, with 10 bases of the junction left unmatched. Germline-derived CDR1 and CDR2 are SGHRS and YFSETQ. The CDR3 loop spans 18 amino acids. This CDR3 reads CASSRGTGGTGNTGELFF. The DNA of the CDR3 is TGCGCCAGCAGCCGAGGGACAGGGGGAACCGGAAACACCGGGGAGCTGTTTTTT.

The J gene is TRBJ1-1, the V gene TRBV11-2; tentative D call: TRBD1 (5 bases). Per germline, CDR1 SGHAT and CDR2 FQNNGV. CDR3 length: 12 residues. Trimming pared 5 bases from V and 7 bases from J, leaving 11 bases between. The CDR3 protein is CASSPAGVEAFF. For the CDR3, the DNA is TGTGCCAGCAGCCCCGCGGGGGTTGAAGCTTTCTTT.

V usage is TRBV4-2 and J usage is TRBJ2-7, with 11 bases matching TRBD2. This CDR3 comprises 21 residues. CDR1 is LGHNA and CDR2 is YNFKEQ in the germline V gene. V dropped 4 bases and J dropped 0; count of bases not matched to a gene: 20. CDR3 in amino acids: CASSLGEIRPSGRRVSYEQYF. Written as DNA, the CDR3 is TGTGCCAGCAGCCTAGGTGAAATTAGGCCTAGCGGGAGGAGGGTCTCCTACGAGCAGTACTTC.

The chain joins TRBV19 to TRBJ2-1, with D hard to call. The germline V and J ends were trimmed by 3 bases and 0 bases, with 9 bases remaining between them. Germline CDR1 LNHDA, CDR2 SQIVND (reference sequence). This CDR3 spans 15 amino acids. The CDR3 nucleotides are TGTGCCAGTAGTATTCTTTGGAGCTCCTACAATGAGCAGTTCTTC. Its protein product is CASSILWSSYNEQFF.

The chain has TRBV7-6 and TRBJ1-3; D is possibly TRBD1 (6 bases). The germline V gene encodes CDR1 SGHVS and CDR2 FNYEAQ. This CDR3 spans 15 amino acids. V dropped 0 bases and J dropped 4 bases, with 10 bases sitting between them. The chain's CDR3 is CASSLAQGNGNTIYF. The CDR3 nucleotides are TGTGCCAGCAGCTTAGCTCAGGGGAACGGAAACACCATATATTTT.

The chain couples TRBV5-4 to TRBJ2-5; 9 bases align to TRBD2. The CDR3 totals 15 residues. V lost 2 bases, J lost 0 bases, and 2 bases stayed unmatched. Per the germline V gene, CDR1 is SGHNT and CDR2 is YYREEE (reference sequence). CDR3 bases: TGTGCCAGCAGCTTCAGCGGGGGGAACCAAGAGACCCAGTACTTC. This sequence encodes CASSFSGGNQETQYF.